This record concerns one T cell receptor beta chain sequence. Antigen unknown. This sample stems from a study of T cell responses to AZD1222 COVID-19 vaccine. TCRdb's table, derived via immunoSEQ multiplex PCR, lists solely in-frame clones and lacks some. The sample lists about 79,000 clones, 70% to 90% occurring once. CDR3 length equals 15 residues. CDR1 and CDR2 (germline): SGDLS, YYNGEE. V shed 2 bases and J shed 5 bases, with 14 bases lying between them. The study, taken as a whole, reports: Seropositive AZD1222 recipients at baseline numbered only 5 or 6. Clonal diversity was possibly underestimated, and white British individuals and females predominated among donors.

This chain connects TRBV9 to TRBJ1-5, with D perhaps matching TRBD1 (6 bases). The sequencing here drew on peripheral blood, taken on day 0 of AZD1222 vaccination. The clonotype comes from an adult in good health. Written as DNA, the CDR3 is TGTGCCAGCAGCGTCGAGGGGGGTCTCGATCAGCCCCAGCATTTT. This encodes CASSVEGGLDQPQHF. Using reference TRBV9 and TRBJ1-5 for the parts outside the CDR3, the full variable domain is DSGVTQTPKHLITATGQRVTLRCSPRSGDLSVYWYQQSLDQGLQFLIQYYNGEERAKGNILERFSAQQFPDLHSELNLSSLELGDSALYFCASSVEGGLDQPQHFGDGTRLSIL.